The 18 T cell receptor beta chains below were found in one sample sequenced in a study of blood T cell repertoires in COVID-19. Sequencing used immunoSEQ multiplex PCR; TCRdb keeps in-frame clones, though not all of them. The sample holds over 250,000 clones, about 89% seen once. Input material: peripheral blood. The source is a woman aged 55 to 70 with acute or convalescent COVID-19.

This chain links TRBV4-1 with TRBJ1-3, with TRBD1 as a possible D gene (6 bases). The CDR3 is 16 residues long. The ends were cut back, 1 base at V and 3 bases at J, with 13 bases in the middle. The germline V gene has CDR1 MGHRA and CDR2 YSYEKL. For the CDR3, the DNA is TGCGCCAGCAGCCAAGGTGGCAGGGGATATGGAAACACCATATATTTT. This gives the protein CASSQGGRGYGNTIYF.

The V call is TRBV9, the J call TRBJ2-5, with TRBD1 identical over 8 bases. This CDR3 comprises 15 residues. Germline values: CDR1 SGDLS, CDR2 YYNGEE. V shed 3 bases and J 5 bases; nucleotides not matched to a gene: 9. The CDR3 here is CASSDSQGAHETQYF. The CDR3 DNA follows: TGTGCCAGCAGCGACTCCCAGGGGGCCCATGAGACCCAGTACTTC.

Only one count was recorded for this clone. This chain uses TRBV6-6 with TRBJ2-1, with 11 bases that match TRBD1. V shed 5 bases and J 2 bases; nucleotides not matched to a gene: 5. The CDR3 consists of 16 residues. CDR1 and CDR2 from the germline V gene are MNHNY and SVGAGI (reference sequence). The CDR3 DNA reads TGTGCCAGCAGTCCGACGGGACAGGGGGCCTACAATGAGCAGTTCTTC. It translates to CASSPTGQGAYNEQFF.

The chain couples TRBV28 to TRBJ2-7, with 8 bases lining up with TRBD2. V lost 8 bases to trimming and J lost 6 bases; unmatched junction nucleotides: 12. The CDR3 has 14 amino acids. Germline-derived CDR1 and CDR2 are MDHEN and SYDVKM. The CDR3 region is CASGLPGLVSEQYF. In DNA form, the CDR3 reads TGTGCCAGCGGATTACCGGGACTAGTATCCGAGCAGTACTTC.

J is TRBJ1-2 and V is TRBV7-2; weak D call: TRBD1 (5 bases). The germline CDR1 and CDR2 sequences are SGHTA and FQGNSA. CDR3 length: 15 residues. Trimming took 5 bases from V and 5 from J, leaving 18 bases between them. The CDR3 DNA follows: TGTGCCAGCAGCCAAAGGTGGGGGAGGGCATATGGCTACACCTTC. Translated, it gives CASSQRWGRAYGYTF.

On this clone: This sample includes further DNA sequences coding for the same CDR3. The rearrangement uses TRBV10-3 and TRBJ2-7; D gene uncertain. This CDR3 is 12 amino acids long. V gave up 4 bases and J gave up 1 base, with 5 bases separating them. Germline values: CDR1 ENHRY, CDR2 SYGVKD. For the CDR3, the DNA is TGTGCCATCAGTGCCGGTTCCTACGAGCAGTACTTC. Translating gives CAISAGSYEQYF.

V and J are TRBV7-2 and TRBJ2-1; D might be TRBD2 (5 bases). The CDR3 runs 15 residues. The germline gives CDR1 SGHTA, CDR2 FQGNSA. Trimming pared 0 bases from V and 2 bases from J, leaving 8 bases between. In nucleotides, the CDR3 is TGTGCCAGCAGCTTAGCCAGGACTCCCTACAATGAGCAGTTCTTC. Translated: CASSLARTPYNEQFF.

The rearrangement joins TRBV5-5 to TRBJ1-1; D remains unclear. CDR3 length equals 15 residues. Germline values: CDR1 SGHKS, CDR2 YYEKEE (reference sequence). Between the trimmed V and J ends, which lost 1 base and 1 base, there was a span of 11 bases. As DNA, the CDR3 is TGTGCCAGCAGCTTGTGGGTGGGCCAGAACACTGAAGCTTTCTTT. Translation gives CASSLWVGQNTEAFF. Looking up the rest from reference TRBV5-5 and TRBJ1-1 gives the full variable domain: DAGVTQSPTHLIKTRGQQVTLRCSPISGHKSVSWYQQVLGQGPQFIFQYYEKEERGRGNFPDRFSARQFPNYSSELNVNALLLGDSALYLCASSLWVGQNTEAFFGQGTRLTVV.

The gene calls are TRBV29-1 and TRBJ1-3; weak D call: TRBD1 (6 bases). Germline V gene lookup returns CDR1 SQVTM and CDR2 ANQGSEA. Trimming removed 6 bases from V and 4 bases from J, with 16 bases in between. The CDR3 is 14 amino acids. CDR3 nucleotide sequence: TGCAGCGTGAAATTAGACCAGGGGGGAAACACCATATATTTT. Residues: CSVKLDQGGNTIYF. The whole variable domain, remainder taken from reference TRBV29-1 and TRBJ1-3, is SAVISQKPSRDICQRGTSLTIQCQVDSQVTMMFWYRQQPGQSLTLIATANQGSEATYESGFVIDKFPISRPNLTFSTLTVSNMSPEDSSIYLCSVKLDQGGNTIYFGEGSWLTVV.

This CDR3 is CASSQGNRGWNQPQHF. CDR3 in DNA: TGCGCCAGCAGCCAAGGGAACAGGGGGTGGAATCAGCCCCAGCATTTT. This rearrangement joins TRBV4-1 to TRBJ1-5; 8 bases match TRBD1. With V trimmed by 1 base and J by 4 bases, 6 bases remained unmatched. CDR3 size: 16 residues. Germline V gives CDR1 MGHRA, CDR2 YSYEKL.

The chain combines TRBV24-1 with TRBJ1-1; 7 bases are a match to TRBD1. The CDR3 has 13 residues. CDR1 and CDR2 (germline): KGHDR, SFDVKD. V lost 1 base and J lost 7; bases outside the gene matches: 2. CDR3 nucleotide sequence: TGTGCCACCAGTGATTTTGACAGGGTTGAAGCTTTCTTT. Protein product: CATSDFDRVEAFF.

The gene calls are TRBV19 and TRBJ1-1, with D unresolved. V lost 3 bases and J 0 bases, leaving 14 bases between the germline ends. Per the germline V gene, CDR1 is LNHDA and CDR2 is SQIVND (reference sequence). This CDR3 has 16 residues. The CDR3 loop reads CASSMWQASVNTEAFF. CDR3 coding DNA: TGTGCCAGTAGTATGTGGCAGGCCTCCGTGAACACTGAAGCTTTCTTT. Filled out from reference TRBV19 and TRBJ1-1, the complete variable domain reads DGGITQSPKYLFRKEGQNVTLSCEQNLNHDAMYWYRQDPGQGLRLIYYSQIVNDFQKGDIAEGYSVSREKKESFPLTVTSAQKNPTAFYLCASSMWQASVNTEAFFGQGTRLTVV.

The sample holds one count of this clone. The chain employs TRBV5-1 and TRBJ1-2; D is unresolved. The V end was cut by 0 bases, the J end by 8 bases, with 17 bases between. Germline assignment: CDR1 SGHRS and CDR2 YFSETQ. The CDR3 is made up of 15 amino acids. CDR3 region: CASSLDPTDQRGYTF. DNA for the CDR3: TGCGCCAGCAGCTTGGATCCGACGGACCAGCGGGGCTACACCTTC.

This chain uses TRBV2 with TRBJ2-3, with unresolved D. CDR1 and CDR2 from the germline V gene are SNHLY and FYNNEI. V was pared by 7 bases and J by 6 bases, with 20 bases between. There are 15 residues in the CDR3. The CDR3 coding sequence is TGTGCCAGCATTGATGGGCTAACCTCTGCCGATACGCAGTATTTT. It yields the protein CASIDGLTSADTQYF.

The genes are TRBV9 and TRBJ2-7; the match to TRBD2 covers 9 bases. The CDR3 extends over 15 amino acids. Looked up from germline, CDR1 is SGDLS and CDR2 is YYNGEE. V lost 0 bases, J lost 4 bases, and 5 bases stayed unmatched. The chain's CDR3 is CASSVGLSGGYEQYF. In DNA form, the CDR3 reads TGTGCCAGCAGCGTAGGTCTTAGCGGGGGTTACGAGCAGTACTTC.

The chain is built from TRBV5-1 and TRBJ1-4; tentatively, D is TRBD1 (5 bases). The germline V gene has CDR1 SGHRS and CDR2 YFSETQ. Trimming removed 4 bases at V and 5 bases at J, with 12 bases between. This CDR3 spans 14 amino acids. Written as DNA, the CDR3 is TGCGCCAGCAGCCTGCCGACAGAGAATGAAAAACTGTTTTTT. Translation: CASSLPTENEKLFF.

The V and J genes are TRBV19 and TRBJ2-3; 9 bases match TRBD2. Trimming took 7 bases from V and 7 from J; bases not matched to a gene: 6. The CDR3 has 13 residues. Germline CDR1 and CDR2: LNHDA and SQIVND (reference sequence). The DNA for the CDR3 is TGTGCCAGTAATGGCGGGAGGGGGAATACGCAGTATTTT. Amino acids: CASNGGRGNTQYF.

As concerns this clone: The junction shows a germline mismatch at one end, possibly a read error. This chain connects TRBV7-7 to TRBJ1-4; TRBD1 might be the D (6 bases). CDR3 length: 19 amino acids. CDR1 is SSHAT and CDR2 is FNYEAQ in the germline V gene (reference sequence). The CDR3: CASSHHTGQGTSTNEKLFF. In DNA form, the CDR3 reads TGTGCTAGCAGCCATCACACAGGGCAGGGAACATCAACTAATGAAAAACTGTTTTTT.